The source of this T cell receptor beta chain is a study of T cells after yellow fever vaccination. Overall study results and limits: Peaking faster, on day 5 versus 15, the secondary response was nonetheless weaker. Booster samples showed a return of most primary-vaccination clones (roughly 96% CD4, approximately 88% CD8).

A few counts support this clonotype. Its antigen remains unknown. TCRdb re-analysed the 5' RACE reads in MiXCR, keeping a single row per CDR3 protein. The top ten hold about 40% of the sample, which has about 170,000 distinct CDR3 sequences, approximately 11% seen once. The germline V and J ends were trimmed by 3 bases and 6 bases, with 13 bases remaining between them. This CDR3 spans 14 amino acids. From germline, CDR1 is SGHRS and CDR2 YFSETQ. The chain links TRBV5-1 to TRBJ2-1; D is possibly TRBD2 (6 bases). Here the sequenced sample was CD8+ T cells sorted from PBMCs, taken 15 days after the yellow fever booster vaccination. This TCR came from a man between 18 and 29 years old who received the YFV17D yellow fever vaccine. The CDR3 region has the DNA TGCGCCAGCAGCTCGTTGGGGGGATCCAATGAGCAGTTCTTC. Translated: CASSSLGGSNEQFF.